The T cell receptor (beta chain) under discussion was sequenced for a study of blood T cells in healthy people across ages. Study-level points and caveats: It was the long-lived donors that had more naive CD4+ cells and higher diversity than aged donors. The study found TCR beta diversity correlated strongly with naive T cell percentage.

A sample-barcoded 5' primer and a J-beta primer mix were used in a second PCR of roughly 7 to 12 cycles. TCRdb analysed the 5' RACE reads with MiXCR anew, one entry per CDR3 protein. This table has hundreds of thousands of distinct CDR3 sequences, 56% appearing once. This clonotype was seen more than once but under ten times. Its target is unknown. V lost 6 bases and J 8 bases, leaving 11 bases between the germline ends. From germline, CDR1 is MNHEY and CDR2 SVGAGI. This CDR3 has 12 residues. Each donor supplied around 10 milliliters of peripheral blood. The receptor was isolated from a middle-aged man in good health. The gene calls are TRBV6-5 and TRBJ2-1; TRBD2 might be the D (5 bases). Material: blood. Here the CDR3 reads CASSPVGDEQFF. CDR3 DNA: TGTGCCAGCAGCCCCGTGGGAGATGAGCAGTTCTTC.